The entry below describes one T cell receptor (beta chain). The antigen remains undetermined. The sample is drawn from a study of radiotherapy plus CTLA-4 blockade in lung cancer. Libraries were prepared by immunoSEQ multiplex PCR; TCRdb keeps only in-frame clonotypes and omits some of them. The sample has 85,000 to 130,000 clones; 85% are singletons. Germline CDR1 is SNHLY and CDR2 is FYNNEI. The CDR3 consists of 14 residues. V lost 6 bases to trimming and J lost 0 bases, with 9 bases between them. Findings of the study overall: Early blood T cell clone dynamics reportedly forecast response best, with interferon-beta.

This chain uses TRBV2 with TRBJ1-3, with TRBD1 as a possible D gene (5 bases). The clonotype was recovered from a human donor with non-small cell lung cancer that progressed on radiotherapy plus ipilimumab. Some clones in this sample may be carry-over from other donors' samples. The sample consisted of peripheral blood, taken from a patient treated with radiotherapy plus ipilimumab. CDR3: CASRGDLSGNTIYF. In nucleotides, the CDR3 is TGTGCCAGCAGGGGGGACCTCTCTGGAAACACCATATATTTT.